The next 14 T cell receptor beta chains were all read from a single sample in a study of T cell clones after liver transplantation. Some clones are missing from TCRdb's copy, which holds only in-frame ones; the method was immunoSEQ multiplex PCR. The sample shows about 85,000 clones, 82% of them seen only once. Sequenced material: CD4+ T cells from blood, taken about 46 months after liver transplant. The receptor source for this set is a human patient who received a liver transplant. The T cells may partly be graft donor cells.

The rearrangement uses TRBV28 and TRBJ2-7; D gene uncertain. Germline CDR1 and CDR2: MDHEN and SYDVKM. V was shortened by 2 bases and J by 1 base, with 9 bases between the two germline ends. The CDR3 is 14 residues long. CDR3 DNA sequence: TGTGCCAGCAGTTTACCGGATGTTTCCTACGAGCAGTACTTC. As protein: CASSLPDVSYEQYF.

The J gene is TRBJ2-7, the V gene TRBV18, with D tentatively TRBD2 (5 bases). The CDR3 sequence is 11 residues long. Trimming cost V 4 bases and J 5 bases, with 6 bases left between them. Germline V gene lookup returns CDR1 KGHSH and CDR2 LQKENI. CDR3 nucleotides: TGTGCCAGCTCACGGAGGAACGAGCAGTACTTC. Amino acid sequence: CASSRRNEQYF.

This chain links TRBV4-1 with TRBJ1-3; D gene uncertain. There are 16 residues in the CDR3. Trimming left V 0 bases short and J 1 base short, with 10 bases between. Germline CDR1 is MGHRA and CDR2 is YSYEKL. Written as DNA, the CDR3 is TGCGCCAGCAGCCAAGAGGCTCCTAGATCTGGAAACACCATATATTTT. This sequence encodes CASSQEAPRSGNTIYF.

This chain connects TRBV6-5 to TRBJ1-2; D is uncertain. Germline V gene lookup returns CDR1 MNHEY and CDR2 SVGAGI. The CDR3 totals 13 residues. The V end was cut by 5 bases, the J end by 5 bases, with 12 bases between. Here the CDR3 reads CASSERGGYGYTF. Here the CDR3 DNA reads TGTGCCAGCAGTGAACGAGGTGGTTATGGCTACACCTTC.

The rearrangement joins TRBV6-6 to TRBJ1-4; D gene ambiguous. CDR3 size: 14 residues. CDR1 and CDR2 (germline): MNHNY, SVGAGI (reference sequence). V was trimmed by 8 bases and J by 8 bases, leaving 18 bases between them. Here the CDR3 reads CASFSLRSGEKLFF. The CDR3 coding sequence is TGTGCCAGCTTTTCTCTCCGGAGTGGGGAAAAACTGTTTTTT.

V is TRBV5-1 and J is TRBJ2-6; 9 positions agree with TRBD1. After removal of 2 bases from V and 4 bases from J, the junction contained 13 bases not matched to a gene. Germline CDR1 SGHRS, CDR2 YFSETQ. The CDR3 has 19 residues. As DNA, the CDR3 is TGCGCCAGCAGCTTAACCCCGGGACAGGGATTTTCCGGGGCCAACGTCCTGACTTTC. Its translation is CASSLTPGQGFSGANVLTF.

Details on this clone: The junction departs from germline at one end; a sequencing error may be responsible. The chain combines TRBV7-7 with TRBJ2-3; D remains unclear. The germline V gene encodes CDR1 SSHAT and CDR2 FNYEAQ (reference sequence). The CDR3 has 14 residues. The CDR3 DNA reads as TGTGCTAGCAGCACCCACCAGGATGATGATACGCAGTATTTT. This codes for CASSTHQDDDTQYF.

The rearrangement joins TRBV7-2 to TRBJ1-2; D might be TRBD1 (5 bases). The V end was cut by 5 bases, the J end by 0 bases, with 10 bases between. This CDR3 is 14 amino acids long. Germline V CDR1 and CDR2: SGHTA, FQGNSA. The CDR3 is CASSQGTANYGYTF. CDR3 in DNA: TGTGCCAGCAGCCAAGGGACGGCTAACTATGGCTACACCTTC. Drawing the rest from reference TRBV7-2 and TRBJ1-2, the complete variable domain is GAGVSQSPSNKVTEKGKDVELRCDPISGHTALYWYRQSLGQGLEFLIYFQGNSAPDKSGLPSDRFSAERTGGSVSTLTIQRTQQEDSAVYLCASSQGTANYGYTFGSGTRLTVV.

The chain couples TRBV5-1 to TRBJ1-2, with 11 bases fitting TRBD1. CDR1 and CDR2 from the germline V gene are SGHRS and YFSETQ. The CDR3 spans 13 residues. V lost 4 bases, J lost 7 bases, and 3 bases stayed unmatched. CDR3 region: CASSPGTGGGYTF. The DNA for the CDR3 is TGCGCCAGCAGCCCCGGGACAGGGGGTGGCTACACCTTC.

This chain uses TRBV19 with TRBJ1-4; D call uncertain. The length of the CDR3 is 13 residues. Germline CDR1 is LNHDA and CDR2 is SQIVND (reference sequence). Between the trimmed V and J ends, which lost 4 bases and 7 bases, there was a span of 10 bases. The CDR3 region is CASSRLRGEKLFF. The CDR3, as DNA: TGTGCCAGTAGTAGACTACGGGGTGAAAAACTGTTTTTT.

The CDR3 sequence: CASSSGAGTGVNEQFF. In DNA form, the CDR3 reads TGTGCCAGCAGTTCTGGGGCCGGGACAGGGGTCAATGAGCAGTTCTTC. The rearrangement uses TRBV28 and TRBJ2-1, with TRBD1 matching 10 bases. J was trimmed by 6 bases and V by 4 bases; bases with no gene match: 9. CDR1 and CDR2 (germline): MDHEN, SYDVKM. This CDR3 spans 16 amino acids.

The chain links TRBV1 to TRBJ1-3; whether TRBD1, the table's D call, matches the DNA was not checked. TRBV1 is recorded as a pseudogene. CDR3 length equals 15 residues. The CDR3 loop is CTSSPQQSSGNTIYF. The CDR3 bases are TGCACCAGCAGTCCACAGCAGTCCTCTGGAAACACCATATATTTT.

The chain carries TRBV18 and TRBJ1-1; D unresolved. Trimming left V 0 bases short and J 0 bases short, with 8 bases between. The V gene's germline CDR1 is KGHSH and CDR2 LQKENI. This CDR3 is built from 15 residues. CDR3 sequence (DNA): TGTGCCAGCTCACCACCGCACGGCATGAACACTGAAGCTTTCTTT. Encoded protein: CASSPPHGMNTEAFF.

The CDR3 spells CASSPDRVHQPQHF. Here the CDR3 DNA reads TGTGCCAGCTCACCCGACAGGGTGCATCAGCCCCAGCATTTT. The chain combines TRBV18 with TRBJ1-5, with 7 bases that match TRBD1. CDR3 length: 14 amino acids. V was pared by 3 bases and J by 5 bases, with 4 bases of the junction left unmatched. Germline CDR1 KGHSH, CDR2 LQKENI.